The 3 T cell receptor beta chains below were found in one sample sequenced in a study of blood T cell repertoires in COVID-19. Repertoires were generated with immunoSEQ multiplex PCR, while TCRdb's copy carries only in-frame clones and drops some. The sample carries around 310,000 clones, more than 75% recorded once. The material sequenced was peripheral blood. The receptors derive from a woman aged 50 to 65 with active or convalescent COVID-19.

The DNA for the CDR3 is TGTGCCAGCAGCTTAGCCTACAGGCAGGGAGGGTCCTACGAGCAGTACTTC. This gives the protein CASSLAYRQGGSYEQYF. The V call is TRBV11-2, the J call TRBJ2-7; 7 bases are a match to TRBD2. The germline V gene encodes CDR1 SGHAT and CDR2 FQNNGV. J lost 1 base, V lost 1 base, and 10 bases had no gene match. The CDR3 has 17 residues.

The J gene is TRBJ2-4, the V gene TRBV3-1 (or the pseudogene TRBV3-2); the match to TRBD2 covers 13 bases. Germline CDR1 reads LGHDT; CDR2 reads YNNKEL (reference sequence). The CDR3 sequence is 17 residues long. Losses at the gene ends were 1 base for V and 2 bases for J; bases not matched to a gene: 2. The DNA for the CDR3 is TGTGCCAGCAGCCAAGCGGGACTAGCGGGGTCCAAAAACATTCAGTACTTC. It codes for CASSQAGLAGSKNIQYF.

This clone was seen only once. This chain joins TRBV5-1 and TRBJ2-7; TRBD2 might be the D (5 bases). The CDR3 extends over 15 amino acids. From germline, CDR1 is SGHRS and CDR2 YFSETQ. Trimming left V 4 bases short and J 7 bases short, with 21 bases between. For the CDR3, the DNA is TGCGCCAGCAGCCCGCATGCGGACGGGAATGGTGAGCAGTACTTC. This sequence encodes CASSPHADGNGEQYF.